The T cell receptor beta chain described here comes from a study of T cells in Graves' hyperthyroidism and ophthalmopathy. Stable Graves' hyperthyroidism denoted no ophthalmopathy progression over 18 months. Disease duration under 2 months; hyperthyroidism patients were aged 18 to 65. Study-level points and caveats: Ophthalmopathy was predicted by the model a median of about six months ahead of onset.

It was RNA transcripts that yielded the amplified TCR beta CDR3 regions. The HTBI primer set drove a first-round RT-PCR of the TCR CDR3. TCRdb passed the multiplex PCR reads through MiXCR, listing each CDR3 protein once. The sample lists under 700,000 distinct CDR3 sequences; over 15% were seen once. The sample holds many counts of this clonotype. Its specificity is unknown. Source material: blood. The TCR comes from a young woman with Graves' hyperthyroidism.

The CDR3 DNA reads as TGTGCCAGCAGCTTAGCTTCGTCTGAGGGCTACACCTTC. This sequence encodes CASSLASSEGYTF. The V gene is TRBV7-2, the J gene TRBJ1-2; D is unclear. The germline CDR1 and CDR2 sequences are SGHTA and FQGNSA. V was cut by 0 bases and J by 8 bases, with 10 bases left in between. The CDR3 loop spans 13 amino acids.